A single sample is the source of the 12 T cell receptor beta chains below, sequenced in a study of T cell responses to AZD1222 COVID-19 vaccine. Sequencing was performed with immunoSEQ multiplex PCR; in TCRdb, only in-frame clones are kept and a portion is missing. There are 100,000 to 120,000 clones in the sample; about 81% occur only once, and 3.5% to 5.5% lies in the top ten. The sequencing here drew on peripheral blood, taken on day 0 of AZD1222 vaccination. Every receptor here comes from an adult in good health.

This chain links TRBV24-1 with TRBJ2-1; D is possibly TRBD1 (5 bases). V was cut by 3 bases and J by 15 bases, with 14 bases left in between. There are 12 residues in the CDR3. Germline loops: CDR1 KGHDR, CDR2 SFDVKD. The CDR3 sequence: CATSDMGHVRFF. The CDR3 DNA is TGTGCCACCAGTGATATGGGGCACGTCCGGTTCTTC.

The sample holds a few counts of this clone. V is TRBV7-9 and J is TRBJ1-2; D remains unclear. CDR3 length: 14 amino acids. V shed 1 base and J shed 2 bases, with 8 bases lying between them. CDR1 is SEHNR, CDR2 FQNEAQ, per germline (reference sequence). The CDR3 DNA sequence: TGTGCCAGCAGCTTAGGTGTGGACAACTATGGCTACACCTTC. It is translated as CASSLGVDNYGYTF.

The rearrangement joins TRBV21-1 to TRBJ2-5; the D call TRBD1 from the table was never checked on the DNA. TRBV21-1 is listed as a pseudogene. CDR3 length: 16 residues. DNA of the CDR3: TGTGCCAGCAGCTCCTTACCCCGGGACAGGCAAGAGACCCAGTACTTC. This encodes CASSSLPRDRQETQYF.

The V and J genes are TRBV30 and TRBJ1-5, with D possibly matching TRBD1 (5 bases). This CDR3 is built from 13 residues. The germline V and J ends were trimmed by 4 bases and 7 bases, with 14 bases remaining between them. The germline V gene has CDR1 GTSNPN and CDR2 SVGIG (reference sequence). The CDR3 here is CAWKQQAGQPQHF. The CDR3, as DNA: TGTGCCTGGAAACAACAGGCCGGACAGCCCCAGCATTTT.

This chain joins TRBV4-3 and TRBJ1-3; D is ambiguous. CDR1 and CDR2 from the germline V gene are LGHNA and YSLEER. The CDR3 is made up of 14 amino acids. The V gene lost 1 base and the J gene lost 4 bases, with 8 bases spanning the gap. The CDR3 coding sequence is TGCGCCAGCAGCCAAGCCTTTTTAGGAAACACCATATATTTT. Translation gives CASSQAFLGNTIYF.

The rearrangement links TRBV7-2 to TRBJ2-3, with D maybe TRBD2 (5 bases). V was trimmed by 4 bases and J by 2 bases, leaving 10 bases between them. Germline CDR1 and CDR2: SGHTA and FQGNSA. CDR3 length: 14 residues. CDR3: CASSSNGVTDTQYF. Here the CDR3 DNA reads TGTGCCAGCAGCTCTAACGGGGTCACAGATACGCAGTATTTT.

The sample holds a few counts of this clone. Other DNA sequences within the sample encode an identical CDR3. This chain links TRBV18 with TRBJ1-2, with TRBD1 matching over 7 bases. The ends lost 3 bases at V and 3 bases at J; junction bases unmatched: 1. The CDR3 contains 13 residues. Germline values: CDR1 KGHSH, CDR2 LQKENI. CDR3 bases: TGTGCCAGCTCACCGCAGGGGGACTATGGCTACACCTTC. This sequence encodes CASSPQGDYGYTF. The full variable domain, its missing parts supplied by reference TRBV18 and TRBJ1-2, is NAGVMQNPRHLVRRRGQEARLRCSPMKGHSHVYWYRQLPEEGLKFMVYLQKENIIDESGMPKERFSAEFPKEGPSILRIQQVVRGDSAAYFCASSPQGDYGYTFGSGTRLTVV.

The chain combines TRBV12-3 or TRBV12-4 with TRBJ2-7; TRBD1 matches 8 bases. The CDR3 length is 13 residues. With V trimmed by 6 bases and J by 0 bases, 1 base remained unmatched. CDR3 region: CASRGQASYEQYF. The CDR3 bases are TGTGCCAGCAGGGGACAGGCCTCCTACGAGCAGTACTTC.

This clone was observed a handful of times. The chain is built from TRBV7-2 and TRBJ1-2; D possibly corresponds to TRBD1 (5 bases). The CDR3 runs to 14 residues. CDR1 SGHTA and CDR2 FQGNSA come from the germline V gene. V lost 3 bases, J lost 2 bases, and 10 bases lay in between. The CDR3 bases are TGTGCCAGCAGCTTCCTAGGGGAGAACTATGGCTACACCTTC. As protein: CASSFLGENYGYTF.

This clone was seen more than once but under ten times. The V gene is TRBV7-6, the J gene TRBJ2-1; TRBD2 matches at 11 bases. The germline CDR1 and CDR2 sequences are SGHVS and FNYEAQ. The CDR3 sequence is 16 residues long. V shed 5 bases, J shed 5 bases, and the junction held 8 bases outside the gene matches. The CDR3 DNA sequence: TGTGCCAGCAGCCCCCAGACTAGCGGGATCAACAATGAGCAGTTCTTC. Translated: CASSPQTSGINNEQFF.

The chain joins TRBV19 to TRBJ1-5, with TRBD1 as a possible D gene (6 bases). Germline V gene sequence: CDR1 LNHDA, CDR2 SQIVND (reference sequence). The V gene lost 6 bases and the J gene lost 1 base, with 13 bases spanning the gap. This CDR3 has 15 residues. The CDR3, as DNA: TGTGCCAGTAGAAATACAGGGAGGAGCAATCAGCCCCAGCATTTT. Its protein is CASRNTGRSNQPQHF.

The V call is TRBV5-5, the J call TRBJ1-2; possible D gene TRBD1, 5 bases. This CDR3 has 15 amino acids. Per the germline V gene, CDR1 is SGHKS and CDR2 is YYEKEE (reference sequence). V gave up 3 bases and J gave up 5 bases, with 17 bases separating them. The CDR3 spells CASSWGPGLQYGYTF. The CDR3 DNA sequence: TGTGCCAGCAGCTGGGGACCGGGACTTCAATATGGCTACACCTTC. The variable domain in full, completed from reference TRBV5-5 and TRBJ1-2, reads DAGVTQSPTHLIKTRGQQVTLRCSPISGHKSVSWYQQVLGQGPQFIFQYYEKEERGRGNFPDRFSARQFPNYSSELNVNALLLGDSALYLCASSWGPGLQYGYTFGSGTRLTVV.